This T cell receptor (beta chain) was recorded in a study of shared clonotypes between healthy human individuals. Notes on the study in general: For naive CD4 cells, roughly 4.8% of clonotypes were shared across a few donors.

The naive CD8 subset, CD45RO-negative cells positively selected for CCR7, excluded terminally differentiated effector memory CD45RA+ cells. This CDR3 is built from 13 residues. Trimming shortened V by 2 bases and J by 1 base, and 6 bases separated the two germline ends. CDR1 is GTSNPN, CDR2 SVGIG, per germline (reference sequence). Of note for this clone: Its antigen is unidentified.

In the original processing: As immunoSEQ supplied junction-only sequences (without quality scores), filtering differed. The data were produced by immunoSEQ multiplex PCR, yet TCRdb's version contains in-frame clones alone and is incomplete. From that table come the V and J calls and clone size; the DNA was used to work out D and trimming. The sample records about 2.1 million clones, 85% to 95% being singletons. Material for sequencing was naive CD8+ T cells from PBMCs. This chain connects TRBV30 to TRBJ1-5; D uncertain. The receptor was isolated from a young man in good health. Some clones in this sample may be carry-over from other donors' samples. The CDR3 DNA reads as TGTGCCTGGAGTAAAGGGAGCAATCAGCCCCAGCATTTT. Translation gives CAWSKGSNQPQHF.